This T cell receptor beta chain came from a study of monozygotic twins with inflammatory bowel disease. Study-level points and caveats: Among the T cells, different subtypes could not be distinguished. Patients with IBD had less TCRbeta diversity (inverse Simpson) than their healthy co-twins.

In preparing each TCR library, 3,500 to 4,500 ng of total RNA was used. TCRdb reprocessed the 5' RACE reads and stores each CDR3 protein as one record, lacking DNA. This repertoire includes approximately 100,000 distinct CDR3 sequences. Isolation of total RNA was performed on whole blood, with no prior T cell sorting. In the case of this clonotype: The antigen remains undetermined.

The sequenced sample was blood. The clonotype originates from a human donor with ulcerative colitis or Crohn's disease, or a healthy co-twin of an affected twin (not recorded which).

The CDR3 loop is CSARPGPRGGDTQYF. This rearrangement joins TRBV20-1 to TRBJ2-3; TCRdb reports TRBD1, a call that lacks DNA to check it against. The germline CDR1 and CDR2 sequences are DFQATT and SNEGSKA (reference sequence). The CDR3 is 15 residues long.